Below, 18 T cell receptor beta chains from the same sample are listed, as sequenced in a study of PD-1 and CTLA-4 blockade in melanoma (dated by TCRdb to about 2021). Libraries came from the immunoSEQ multiplex PCR assay. This is the immuneACCESS table as TCRdb keeps it, with only in-frame sequences that have V and J called. A part of the clones is gone; compared with another copy, unresolved V genes explain less than half, and the rest is unexplained. The sample table lists about 32,000 clones, approximately 90% of them with a count of one. 6% to 7% of the sample is in the top ten clones. The sample in question was CD8+ T cells from peripheral blood, obtained from a patient given anti-PD-1 treatment. These receptors were collected from a human donor with melanoma.

J is TRBJ1-1 and V is TRBV28; 9 nucleotides agree with TRBD1. CDR3 length: 18 residues. V lost 5 bases, J lost 4 bases, and 17 bases stayed unmatched. CDR1 and CDR2 (germline): MDHEN, SYDVKM. Written as DNA, the CDR3 is TGTGCCAGCAGTCTCAACCGGGACAGGGACTATGAGGGCACTGAAGCTTTCTTT. Its protein product is CASSLNRDRDYEGTEAFF.

V and J are TRBV7-6 and TRBJ2-5; D might be TRBD1 (6 bases). V lost 5 bases and J 1 base, leaving 11 bases between the germline ends. The CDR3 has 14 residues. Germline V gene sequence: CDR1 SGHVS, CDR2 FNYEAQ. The DNA for the CDR3 is TGTGCCAGCAGCCCCACAGGGCTCCAAGAGACCCAGTACTTC. Translating it yields CASSPTGLQETQYF.

This chain connects TRBV15 to TRBJ2-1; 9 nucleotides match TRBD2. The CDR3 sequence is 15 residues long. J was trimmed by 8 bases and V by 2 bases; bases with no gene match: 7. Germline V gene sequence: CDR1 LNHNV, CDR2 YYDKDF (reference sequence). The CDR3 DNA follows: TGTGCCACCAGCAGACCAGGAGCGGGGGGCGATGAGCAGTTCTTC. Translating it yields CATSRPGAGGDEQFF.

This chain links TRBV3-1 (or the pseudogene TRBV3-2) with TRBJ2-1; D is ambiguous. The CDR3 contains 12 residues. V was pared by 4 bases and J by 8 bases, with 9 bases between. From germline, CDR1 is LGHDT and CDR2 YNNKEL (reference sequence). CDR3 nucleotide sequence: TGTGCCAGCAGCCCAACGAATCATGAGCAGTTCTTC. It is translated as CASSPTNHEQFF.

This clone was detected a few times. The gene calls are TRBV21-1 and TRBJ1-2; the D call TRBD1 from the table was never checked on the DNA. TRBV21-1 is described as a pseudogene. CDR3 length: 12 amino acids. Written as DNA, the CDR3 is TGTGCCAGCAGCCCTCAGGGTCAGGGGAGTGGCTTC. Amino acids: CASSPQGQGSGF.

This chain uses TRBV10-3 with TRBJ2-7; D not certain. In germline, CDR1 is ENHRY, CDR2 SYGVKD. The CDR3 consists of 13 residues. V dropped 0 bases and J dropped 3 bases, with 6 bases sitting between them. The CDR3 DNA reads TGTGCCATCAGTGAGTCGATGGACTACGAGCAGTACTTC. It yields the protein CAISESMDYEQYF.

The rearrangement joins TRBV30 to TRBJ2-3, with 7 bases that match TRBD2. With 0 bases clipped from V and 5 bases from J, the junction kept 2 bases outside the gene matches. The germline V gene has CDR1 GTSNPN and CDR2 SVGIG (reference sequence). This CDR3 comprises 13 residues. The CDR3 DNA sequence: TGTGCCTGGAGTGTCTGGGGGGGAGATACGCAGTATTTT. The encoded protein is CAWSVWGGDTQYF.

The rearrangement links TRBV25-1 to TRBJ2-7; the D is unclear. The V end lost 4 bases, the J end lost 7 bases, and 5 bases lay between the germline ends. The germline gives CDR1 MGHDK, CDR2 SYGVNS. CDR3 size: 10 residues. CDR3 bases: TGTGCCAGCAGTGGGCGGGAGCAGTACTTC. Translating gives CASSGREQYF.

The gene calls are TRBV27 and TRBJ1-5; no reliable D call. Trimming removed 6 bases at V and 5 bases at J, with 17 bases between. This CDR3 spans 15 amino acids. Germline CDR1 and CDR2: MNHEY and SMNVEV (reference sequence). The CDR3 is CASRPIGANDQPQHF. The CDR3 bases are TGTGCCAGCAGACCCATAGGCGCAAATGATCAGCCCCAGCATTTT.

This chain links TRBV28 with TRBJ1-1, with TRBD1 as a possible D gene (6 bases). The germline V gene encodes CDR1 MDHEN and CDR2 SYDVKM. The CDR3 loop spans 15 amino acids. The V gene lost 2 bases and the J gene lost 1 base, with 11 bases spanning the gap. The CDR3 region is CASSLTQGANTEAFF. CDR3 bases: TGTGCCAGCAGTTTAACACAGGGCGCGAACACTGAAGCTTTCTTT. Full variable domain (rest looked up from reference TRBV28 and TRBJ1-1): DVKVTQSSRYLVKRTGEKVFLECVQDMDHENMFWYRQDPGLGLRLIYFSYDVKMKEKGDIPEGYSVSREKKERFSLILESASTNQTSMYLCASSLTQGANTEAFFGQGTRLTVV.

The chain couples TRBV9 to TRBJ2-7; 7 positions match TRBD1. Germline V gene data show CDR1 as SGDLS and CDR2 as YYNGEE. The trim removed 2 bases at V and 1 base at J, leaving 3 bases unmatched. The CDR3 runs 14 residues. The CDR3 region has the DNA TGTGCCAGCAGCGTGGACAGGTTTTCCTACGAGCAGTACTTC. Protein: CASSVDRFSYEQYF.

This chain uses TRBV27 with TRBJ1-3; a weak D match, TRBD1 (5 bases). V lost 11 bases and J lost 0, with 11 bases in between. Germline CDR1 and CDR2: MNHEY and SMNVEV (reference sequence). This CDR3 has 13 residues. The CDR3 loop is CAPTGGSGNTIYF. The CDR3 DNA follows: TGTGCCCCCACGGGGGGCTCTGGAAACACCATATATTTT.

V and J are TRBV3-1 (or the pseudogene TRBV3-2) and TRBJ2-5; TRBD2 aligns across 10 bases. Germline V gene sequence: CDR1 LGHDT, CDR2 YNNKEL (reference sequence). V gave up 5 bases and J gave up 1 base; unmatched junction bases: 4. The CDR3 length is 15 residues. CDR3 loop: CASSRGLARQETQYF. The CDR3 DNA follows: TGTGCCAGCAGCAGGGGACTAGCGCGCCAAGAGACCCAGTACTTC.

The chain uses TRBV28 and TRBJ1-1, with D possibly TRBD1 on 6 matching bases. The CDR3 covers 13 residues. Trimming took off 4 bases at V and 7 bases at J, with 13 bases between the two ends. Germline CDR1 and CDR2: MDHEN and SYDVKM. DNA for the CDR3: TGTGCCAGCAGTTCTGTGGGGGCCGGTGAAGCTTTCTTT. Protein product: CASSSVGAGEAFF.

This clone was picked up a small number of times. This chain uses TRBV6-5 with TRBJ1-5; D gene unclear. Trimming removed 7 bases from V and 0 bases from J, with 7 bases in between. The CDR3 is 13 amino acids. Per the germline V gene, CDR1 is MNHEY and CDR2 is SVGAGI. The CDR3 sequence is CASMAASNQPQHF. CDR3 coding DNA: TGTGCCAGCATGGCAGCTAGCAATCAGCCCCAGCATTTT.

The chain combines TRBV6-6 with TRBJ1-2; D gene uncertain. The V end was cut by 2 bases, the J end by 8 bases, with 15 bases between. The germline V gene has CDR1 MNHNY and CDR2 SVGAGI (reference sequence). The CDR3 totals 14 residues. CDR3 loop: CASSYLRWPRGYTF. The CDR3 DNA sequence: TGTGCCAGCAGTTACCTCAGGTGGCCTCGCGGCTACACCTTC.

V is TRBV5-1 and J is TRBJ2-3, with 10 bases identical to TRBD2. Germline CDR1 and CDR2: SGHRS and YFSETQ. V shed 1 base, J shed 0 bases, and the junction held 11 bases outside the gene matches. The CDR3 is 19 residues long. CDR3 residues: CASSLPPGLTSGSTDTQYF. CDR3 in DNA: TGCGCCAGCAGCTTGCCCCCCGGATTGACTAGCGGGAGCACAGATACGCAGTATTTT.

The genes are TRBV7-9 and TRBJ2-5; maybe TRBD2 (6 bases). CDR1 SEHNR and CDR2 FQNEAQ come from the germline V gene (reference sequence). Between the trimmed V and J ends, which lost 5 bases and 6 bases, there was a span of 19 bases. The CDR3 runs 15 residues. The CDR3 bases are TGTGCCAGCAGCCCTGCGGGGCGTAAAGATAAGACCCAGTACTTC. This encodes CASSPAGRKDKTQYF.